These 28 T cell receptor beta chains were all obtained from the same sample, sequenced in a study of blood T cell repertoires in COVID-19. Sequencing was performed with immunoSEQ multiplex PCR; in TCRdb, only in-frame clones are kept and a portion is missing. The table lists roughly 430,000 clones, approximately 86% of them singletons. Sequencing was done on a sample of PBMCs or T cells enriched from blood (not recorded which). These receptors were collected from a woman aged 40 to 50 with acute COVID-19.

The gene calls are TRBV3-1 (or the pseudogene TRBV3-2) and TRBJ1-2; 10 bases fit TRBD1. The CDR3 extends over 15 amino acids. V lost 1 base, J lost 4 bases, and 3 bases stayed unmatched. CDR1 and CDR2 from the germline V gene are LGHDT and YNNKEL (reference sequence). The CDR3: CASSQATGGFYGYTF. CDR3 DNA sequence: TGTGCCAGCAGCCAAGCGACAGGGGGCTTCTATGGCTACACCTTC.

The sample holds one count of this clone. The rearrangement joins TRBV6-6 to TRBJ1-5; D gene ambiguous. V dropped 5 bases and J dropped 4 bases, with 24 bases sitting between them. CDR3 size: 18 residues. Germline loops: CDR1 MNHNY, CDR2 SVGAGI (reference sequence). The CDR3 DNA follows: TGTGCCAGCAGTCCTACCGGCAGGCCTTACGGCCTTAATCAGCCCCAGCATTTT. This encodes CASSPTGRPYGLNQPQHF.

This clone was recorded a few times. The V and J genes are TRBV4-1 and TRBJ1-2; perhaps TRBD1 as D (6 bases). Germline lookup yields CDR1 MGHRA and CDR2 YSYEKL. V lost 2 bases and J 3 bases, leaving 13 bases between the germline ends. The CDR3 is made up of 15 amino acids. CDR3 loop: CASSQSQGSHYGYTF. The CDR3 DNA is TGCGCCAGCAGCCAATCACAGGGTTCCCACTATGGCTACACCTTC.

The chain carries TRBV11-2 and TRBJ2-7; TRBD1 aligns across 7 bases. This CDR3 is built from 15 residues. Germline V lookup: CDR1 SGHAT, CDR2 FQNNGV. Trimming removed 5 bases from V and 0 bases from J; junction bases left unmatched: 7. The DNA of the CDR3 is TGTGCCAGCAGCCTCTACAGGGGCGGCTCCTACGAGCAGTACTTC. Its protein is CASSLYRGGSYEQYF. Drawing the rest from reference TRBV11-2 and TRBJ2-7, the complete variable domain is EAGVAQSPRYKIIEKRQSVAFWCNPISGHATLYWYQQILGQGPKLLIQFQNNGVVDDSQLPKDRFSAERLKGVDSTLKIQPAKLEDSAVYLCASSLYRGGSYEQYFGPGTRLTVT.

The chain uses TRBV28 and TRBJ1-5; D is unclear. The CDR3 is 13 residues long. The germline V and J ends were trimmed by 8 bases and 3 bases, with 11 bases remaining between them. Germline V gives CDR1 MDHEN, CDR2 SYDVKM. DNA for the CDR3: TGTGCCAGCCAGGAGGGTTTCAATCAGCCCCAGCATTTT. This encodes CASQEGFNQPQHF. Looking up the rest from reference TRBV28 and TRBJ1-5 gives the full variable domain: DVKVTQSSRYLVKRTGEKVFLECVQDMDHENMFWYRQDPGLGLRLIYFSYDVKMKEKGDIPEGYSVSREKKERFSLILESASTNQTSMYLCASQEGFNQPQHFGDGTRLSIL.

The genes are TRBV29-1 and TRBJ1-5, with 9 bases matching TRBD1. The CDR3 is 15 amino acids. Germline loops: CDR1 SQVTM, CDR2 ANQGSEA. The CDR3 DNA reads TGCAGAGTACCTAGGGACAGGGCTTCCAATCAGCCCCAGCATTTT. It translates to CRVPRDRASNQPQHF.

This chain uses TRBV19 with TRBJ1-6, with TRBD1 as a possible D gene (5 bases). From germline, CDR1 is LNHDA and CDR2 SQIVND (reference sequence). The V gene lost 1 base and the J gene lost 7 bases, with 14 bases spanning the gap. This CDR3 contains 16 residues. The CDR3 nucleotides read TGTGCCAGTAGTATAGCCGCGGGACGGGCGAATTCACCCCTCCACTTT. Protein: CASSIAAGRANSPLHF. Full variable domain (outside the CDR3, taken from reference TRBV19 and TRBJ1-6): DGGITQSPKYLFRKEGQNVTLSCEQNLNHDAMYWYRQDPGQGLRLIYYSQIVNDFQKGDIAEGYSVSREKKESFPLTVTSAQKNPTAFYLCASSIAAGRANSPLHFGNGTRLTVT.

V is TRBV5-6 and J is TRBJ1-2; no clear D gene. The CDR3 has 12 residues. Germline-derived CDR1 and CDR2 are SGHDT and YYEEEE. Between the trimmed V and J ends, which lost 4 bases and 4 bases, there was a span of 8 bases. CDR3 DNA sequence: TGTGCCAGCAGCCCCGGGAGCTATGGCTACACCTTC. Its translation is CASSPGSYGYTF.

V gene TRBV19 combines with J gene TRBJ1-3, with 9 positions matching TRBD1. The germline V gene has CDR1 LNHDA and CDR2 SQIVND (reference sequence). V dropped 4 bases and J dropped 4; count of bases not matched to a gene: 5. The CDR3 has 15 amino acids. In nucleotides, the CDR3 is TGTGCCAGTAGTACGGGACAGGGATCGGGAAACACCATATATTTT. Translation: CASSTGQGSGNTIYF.

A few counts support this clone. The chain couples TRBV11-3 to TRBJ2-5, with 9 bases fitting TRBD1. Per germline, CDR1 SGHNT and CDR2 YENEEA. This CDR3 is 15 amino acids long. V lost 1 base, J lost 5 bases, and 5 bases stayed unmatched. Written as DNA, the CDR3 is TGTGCCAGCAGCTTAGGGAACAGGGGGCAGGAGACCCAGTACTTC. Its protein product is CASSLGNRGQETQYF. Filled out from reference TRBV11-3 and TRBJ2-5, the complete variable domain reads EAGVVQSPRYKIIEKKQPVAFWCNPISGHNTLYWYLQNLGQGPELLIRYENEEAVDDSQLPKDRFSAERLKGVDSTLKIQPAELGDSAVYLCASSLGNRGQETQYFGPGTRLLVL.

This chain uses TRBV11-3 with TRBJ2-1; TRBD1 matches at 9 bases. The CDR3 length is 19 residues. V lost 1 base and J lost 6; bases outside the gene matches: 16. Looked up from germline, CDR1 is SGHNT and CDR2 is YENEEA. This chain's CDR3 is CASSLGFFSRDREANEQFF. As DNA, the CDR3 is TGTGCCAGCAGCTTAGGATTTTTTTCTCGGGACAGGGAGGCCAATGAGCAGTTCTTC.

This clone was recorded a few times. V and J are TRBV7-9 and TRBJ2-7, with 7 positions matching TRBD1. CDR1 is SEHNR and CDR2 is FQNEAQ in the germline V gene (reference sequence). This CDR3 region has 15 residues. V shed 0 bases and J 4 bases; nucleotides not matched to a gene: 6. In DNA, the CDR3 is TGTGCCAGCAGCTTAGCCTCGACAGGGTGGTACGAGCAGTACTTC. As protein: CASSLASTGWYEQYF.

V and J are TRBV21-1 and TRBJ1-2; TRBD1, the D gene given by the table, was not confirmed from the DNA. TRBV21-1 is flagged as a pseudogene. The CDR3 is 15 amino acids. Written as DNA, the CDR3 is TGTGCCAGCAGCAAAAGGATTCAGGGGAACTATGGCTACACCTTC. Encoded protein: CASSKRIQGNYGYTF.

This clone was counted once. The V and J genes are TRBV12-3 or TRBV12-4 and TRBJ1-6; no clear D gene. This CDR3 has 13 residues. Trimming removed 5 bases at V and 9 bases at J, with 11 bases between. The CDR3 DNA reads TGTGCCAGCAGTCCAAACCTATCTTCACCCCTCCACTTT. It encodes CASSPNLSSPLHF.

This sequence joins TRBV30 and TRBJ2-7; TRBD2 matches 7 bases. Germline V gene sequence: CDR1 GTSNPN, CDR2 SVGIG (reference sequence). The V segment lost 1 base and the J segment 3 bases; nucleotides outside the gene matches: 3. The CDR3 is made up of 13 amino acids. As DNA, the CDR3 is TGTGCCTGGAGTGGGAGCGGGGTCTACGAGCAGTACTTC. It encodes CAWSGSGVYEQYF.

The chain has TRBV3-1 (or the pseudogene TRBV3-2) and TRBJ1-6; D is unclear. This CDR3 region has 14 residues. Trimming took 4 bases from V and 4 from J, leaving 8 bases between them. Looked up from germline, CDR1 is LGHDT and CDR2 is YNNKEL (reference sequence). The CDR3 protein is CASSPGRYNSPLHF. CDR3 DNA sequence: TGTGCCAGCAGCCCGGGAAGGTATAATTCACCCCTCCACTTT.

The CDR3 bases are TGTGCCAGCATCCAGGACAGGGGCCCCTATGGCTACACCTTC. Translated, it gives CASIQDRGPYGYTF. V is TRBV6-5 and J is TRBJ1-2, with TRBD1 identical over 9 bases. Per germline, CDR1 MNHEY and CDR2 SVGAGI. The CDR3 loop spans 14 amino acids. Germline trimming cut 7 bases from V and 4 bases from J; bases unmatched to any gene: 7.

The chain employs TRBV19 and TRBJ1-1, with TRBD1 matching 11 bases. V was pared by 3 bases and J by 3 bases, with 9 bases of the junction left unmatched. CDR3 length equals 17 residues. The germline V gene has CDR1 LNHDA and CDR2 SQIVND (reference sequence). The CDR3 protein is CASSISGQGARYTEAFF. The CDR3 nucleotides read TGTGCCAGTAGTATCTCAGGACAGGGGGCGCGGTACACTGAAGCTTTCTTT.

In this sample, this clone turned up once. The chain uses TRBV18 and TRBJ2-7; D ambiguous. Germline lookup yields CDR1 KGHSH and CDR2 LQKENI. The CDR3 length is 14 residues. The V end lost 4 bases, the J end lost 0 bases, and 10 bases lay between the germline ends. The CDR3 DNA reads TGTGCCAGCTCACGTCCGGGTATCTCCTACGAGCAGTACTTC. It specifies CASSRPGISYEQYF.

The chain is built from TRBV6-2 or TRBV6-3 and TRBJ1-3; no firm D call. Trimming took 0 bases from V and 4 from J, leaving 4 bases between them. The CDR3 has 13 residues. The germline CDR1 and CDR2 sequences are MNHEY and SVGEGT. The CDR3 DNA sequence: TGTGCCAGCAGTTACTCTCTCGGAAACACCATATATTTT. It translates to CASSYSLGNTIYF.

The CDR3 DNA reads as TGCGCCAGCAGCCTTGGACAGGGAGTACATCAGCCCCAGCATTTT. Its translation: CASSLGQGVHQPQHF. This rearrangement joins TRBV4-1 to TRBJ1-5; 8 bases align to TRBD1. This CDR3 has 15 amino acids. V shed 4 bases, J shed 5 bases, and the junction held 7 bases outside the gene matches. Germline loops: CDR1 MGHRA, CDR2 YSYEKL.

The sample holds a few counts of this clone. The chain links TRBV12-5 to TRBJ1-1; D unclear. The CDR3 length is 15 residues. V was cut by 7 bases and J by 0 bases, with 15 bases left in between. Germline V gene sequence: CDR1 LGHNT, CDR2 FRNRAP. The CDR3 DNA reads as TGTGCTAGTGCCCTCGGAGAGGGTTTGAACACTGAAGCTTTCTTT. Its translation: CASALGEGLNTEAFF.

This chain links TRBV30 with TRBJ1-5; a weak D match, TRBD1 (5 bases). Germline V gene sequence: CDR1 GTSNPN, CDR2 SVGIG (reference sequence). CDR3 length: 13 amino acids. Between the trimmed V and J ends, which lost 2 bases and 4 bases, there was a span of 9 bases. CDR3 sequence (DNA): TGTGCCTGGAGTTTCGGGGGTAATCAGCCCCAGCATTTT. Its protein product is CAWSFGGNQPQHF.

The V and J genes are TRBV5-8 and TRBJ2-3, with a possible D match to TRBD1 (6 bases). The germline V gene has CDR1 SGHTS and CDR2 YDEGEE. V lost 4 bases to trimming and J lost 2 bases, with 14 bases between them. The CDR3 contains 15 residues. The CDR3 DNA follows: TGTGCCAGCAGCAAGGGGGACATCTCCACAGATACGCAGTATTTT. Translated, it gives CASSKGDISTDTQYF. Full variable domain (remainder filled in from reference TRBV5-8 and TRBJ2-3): EAGVTQSPTHLIKTRGQQATLRCSPISGHTSVYWYQQALGLGLQFLLWYDEGEERNRGNFPPRFSGRQFPNYSSELNVNALELEDSALYLCASSKGDISTDTQYFGPGTRLTVL.

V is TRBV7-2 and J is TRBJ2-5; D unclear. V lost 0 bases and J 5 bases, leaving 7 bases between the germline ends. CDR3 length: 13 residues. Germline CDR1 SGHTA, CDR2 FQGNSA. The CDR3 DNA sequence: TGTGCCAGCAGCTTAGCGAGTTGGGAGACCCAGTACTTC. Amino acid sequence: CASSLASWETQYF.

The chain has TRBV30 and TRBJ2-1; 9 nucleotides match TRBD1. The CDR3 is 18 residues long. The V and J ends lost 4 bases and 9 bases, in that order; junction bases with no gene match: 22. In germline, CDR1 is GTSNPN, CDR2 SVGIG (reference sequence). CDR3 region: CAWTISFQTGQGVSEQFF. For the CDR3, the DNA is TGTGCCTGGACTATTTCCTTCCAAACGGGACAGGGAGTTAGTGAGCAGTTCTTC.

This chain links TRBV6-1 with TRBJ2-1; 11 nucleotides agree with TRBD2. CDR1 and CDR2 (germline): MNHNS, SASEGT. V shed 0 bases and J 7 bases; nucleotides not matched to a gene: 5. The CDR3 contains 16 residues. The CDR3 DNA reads TGTGCCAGCAGTGAAGCCCCTAGCGGGGGGCAGAATGAGCAGTTCTTC. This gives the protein CASSEAPSGGQNEQFF.

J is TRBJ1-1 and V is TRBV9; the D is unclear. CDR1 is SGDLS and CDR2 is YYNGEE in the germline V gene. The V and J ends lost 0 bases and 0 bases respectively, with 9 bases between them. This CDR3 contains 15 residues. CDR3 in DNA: TGTGCCAGCAGCGTAGTAGGAGGCCTGAACACTGAAGCTTTCTTT. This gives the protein CASSVVGGLNTEAFF.